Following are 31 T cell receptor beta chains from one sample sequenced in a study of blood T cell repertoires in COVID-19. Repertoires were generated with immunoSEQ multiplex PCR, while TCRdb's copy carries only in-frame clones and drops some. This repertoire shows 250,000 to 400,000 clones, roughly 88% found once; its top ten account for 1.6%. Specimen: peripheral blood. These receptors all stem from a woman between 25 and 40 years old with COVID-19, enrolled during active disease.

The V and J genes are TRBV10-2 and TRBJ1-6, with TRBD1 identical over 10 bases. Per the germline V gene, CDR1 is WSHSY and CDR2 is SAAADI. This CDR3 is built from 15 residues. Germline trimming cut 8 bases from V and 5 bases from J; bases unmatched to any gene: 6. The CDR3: CASETGTGDNSPLHF. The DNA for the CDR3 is TGCGCCAGCGAGACCGGGACAGGGGATAATTCACCCCTCCACTTT.

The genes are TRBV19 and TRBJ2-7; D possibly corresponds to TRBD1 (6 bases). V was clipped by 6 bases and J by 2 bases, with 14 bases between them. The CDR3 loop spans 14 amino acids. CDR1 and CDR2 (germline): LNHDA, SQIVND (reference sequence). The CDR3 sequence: CASSRAGVAYEQYF. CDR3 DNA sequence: TGTGCCAGTAGCCGGGCAGGGGTAGCCTACGAGCAGTACTTC.

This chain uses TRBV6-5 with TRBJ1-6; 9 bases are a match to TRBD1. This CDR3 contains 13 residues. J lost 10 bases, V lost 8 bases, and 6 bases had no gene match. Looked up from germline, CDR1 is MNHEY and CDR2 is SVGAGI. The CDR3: CASGTGRGSPLHF. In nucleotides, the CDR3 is TGTGCCAGCGGGACAGGGAGGGGATCACCCCTCCACTTT.

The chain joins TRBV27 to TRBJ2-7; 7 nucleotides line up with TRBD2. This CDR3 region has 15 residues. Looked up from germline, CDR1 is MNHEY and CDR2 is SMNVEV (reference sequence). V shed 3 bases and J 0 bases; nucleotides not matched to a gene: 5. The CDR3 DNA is TGTGCCAGCAGTTTCTTGGGCGGGAGCTCCTACGAGCAGTACTTC. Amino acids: CASSFLGGSSYEQYF.

In DNA form, the CDR3 reads TGTGCCAGCAGCTTCGGGTCACCTGAAGCCATCCTTAAAAACACCGGGGAGCTGTTTTTT. This gives the protein CASSFGSPEAILKNTGELFF. V and J are TRBV5-4 and TRBJ2-2; D is ambiguous. The ends were cut back, 2 bases at V and 2 bases at J, with 25 bases in the middle. In germline, CDR1 is SGHNT, CDR2 YYREEE (reference sequence). This CDR3 comprises 20 residues.

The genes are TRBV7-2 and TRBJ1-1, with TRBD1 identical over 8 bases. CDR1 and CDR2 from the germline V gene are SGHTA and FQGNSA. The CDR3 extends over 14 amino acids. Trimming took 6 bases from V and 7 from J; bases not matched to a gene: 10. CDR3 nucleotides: TGTGCCAGCAGTCCCCGGACAGGGCCGGGTGAAGCTTTCTTT. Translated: CASSPRTGPGEAFF. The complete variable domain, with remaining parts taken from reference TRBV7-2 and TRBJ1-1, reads GAGVSQSPSNKVTEKGKDVELRCDPISGHTALYWYRQSLGQGLEFLIYFQGNSAPDKSGLPSDRFSAERTGGSVSTLTIQRTQQEDSAVYLCASSPRTGPGEAFFGQGTRLTVV.

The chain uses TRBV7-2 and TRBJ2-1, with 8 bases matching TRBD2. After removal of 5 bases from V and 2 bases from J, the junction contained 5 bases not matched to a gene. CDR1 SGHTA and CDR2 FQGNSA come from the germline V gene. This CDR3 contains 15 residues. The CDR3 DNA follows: TGTGCCAGCAGCCCCACCGGGGGGGCCTACAATGAGCAGTTCTTC. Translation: CASSPTGGAYNEQFF.

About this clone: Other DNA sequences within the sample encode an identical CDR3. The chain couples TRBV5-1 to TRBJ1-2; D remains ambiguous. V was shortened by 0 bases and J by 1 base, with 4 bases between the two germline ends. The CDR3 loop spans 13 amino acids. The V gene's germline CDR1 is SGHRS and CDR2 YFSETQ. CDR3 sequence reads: CASSLDGNYGYTF. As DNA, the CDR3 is TGCGCCAGCAGCTTGGACGGTAACTATGGCTACACCTTC.

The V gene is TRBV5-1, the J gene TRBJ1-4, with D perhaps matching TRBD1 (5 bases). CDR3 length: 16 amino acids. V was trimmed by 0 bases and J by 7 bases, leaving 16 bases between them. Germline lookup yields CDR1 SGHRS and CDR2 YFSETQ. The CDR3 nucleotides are TGCGCCAGCAGCTTGGAGGCGGGGGGAAATGGTGAAAAACTGTTTTTT. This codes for CASSLEAGGNGEKLFF.

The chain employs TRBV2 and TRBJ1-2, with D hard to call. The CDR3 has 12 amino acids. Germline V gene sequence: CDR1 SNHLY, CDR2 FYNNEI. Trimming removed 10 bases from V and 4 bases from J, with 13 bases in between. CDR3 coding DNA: TGTGCCACACACCGGGGTCCCTATGGCTACACCTTC. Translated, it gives CATHRGPYGYTF. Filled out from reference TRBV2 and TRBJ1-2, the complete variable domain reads EPEVTQTPSHQVTQMGQEVILRCVPISNHLYFYWYRQILGQKVEFLVSFYNNEISEKSEIFDDQFSVERPDGSNFTLKIRSTKLEDSAMYFCATHRGPYGYTFGSGTRLTVV.

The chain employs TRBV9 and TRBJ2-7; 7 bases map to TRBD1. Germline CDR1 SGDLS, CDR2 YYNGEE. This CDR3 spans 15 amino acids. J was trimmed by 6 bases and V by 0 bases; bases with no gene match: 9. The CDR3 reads CASSVGLEGASEQYF. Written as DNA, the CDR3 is TGTGCCAGCAGCGTAGGGTTAGAGGGGGCAAGCGAGCAGTACTTC.

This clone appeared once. This CDR3 is CASSQGGWGGGANIQYF. CDR3 nucleotides: TGTGCCAGCAGCCAAGGGGGCTGGGGGGGAGGCGCGAACATTCAGTACTTC. This rearrangement joins TRBV4-2 to TRBJ2-4; 7 nucleotides agree with TRBD2. J gave up 7 bases and V 1 base, and 13 bases lay outside the gene matches. The CDR3 runs to 17 residues. The germline CDR1 and CDR2 sequences are LGHNA and YNFKEQ.

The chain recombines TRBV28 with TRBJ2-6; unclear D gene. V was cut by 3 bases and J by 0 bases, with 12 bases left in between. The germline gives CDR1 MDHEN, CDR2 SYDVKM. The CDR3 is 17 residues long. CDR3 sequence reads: CASSFGDISSGANVLTF. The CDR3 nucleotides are TGTGCCAGCAGTTTTGGCGACATCAGCTCTGGGGCCAACGTCCTGACTTTC.

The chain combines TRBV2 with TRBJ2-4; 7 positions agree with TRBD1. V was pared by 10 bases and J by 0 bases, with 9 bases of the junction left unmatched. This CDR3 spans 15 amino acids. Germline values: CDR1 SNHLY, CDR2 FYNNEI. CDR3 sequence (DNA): TGTGCCAACACTAGGGGGCTAGCAGCCAAAAACATTCAGTACTTC. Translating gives CANTRGLAAKNIQYF.

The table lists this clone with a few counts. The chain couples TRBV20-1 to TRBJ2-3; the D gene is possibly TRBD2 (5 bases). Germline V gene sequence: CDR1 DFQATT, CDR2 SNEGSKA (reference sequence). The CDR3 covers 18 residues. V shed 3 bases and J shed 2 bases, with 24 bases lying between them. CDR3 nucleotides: TGCAGTGCTAGTTTGGGTGCGGACGGGGTAGGGCCCACAGATACGCAGTATTTT. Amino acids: CSASLGADGVGPTDTQYF.

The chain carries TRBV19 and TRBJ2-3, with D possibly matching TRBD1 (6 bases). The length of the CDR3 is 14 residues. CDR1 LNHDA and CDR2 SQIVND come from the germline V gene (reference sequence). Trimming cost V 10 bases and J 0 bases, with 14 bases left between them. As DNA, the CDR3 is TGTGCCACGACAGGACAGCATAGCACAGATACGCAGTATTTT. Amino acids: CATTGQHSTDTQYF.

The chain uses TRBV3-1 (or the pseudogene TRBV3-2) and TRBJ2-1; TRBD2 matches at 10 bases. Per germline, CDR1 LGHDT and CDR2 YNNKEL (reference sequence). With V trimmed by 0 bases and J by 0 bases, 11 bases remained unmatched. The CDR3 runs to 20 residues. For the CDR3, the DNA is TGTGCCAGCAGCCAAGAATCAGGAGCGGGAGGGACGGGCTCCTACAATGAGCAGTTCTTC. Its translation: CASSQESGAGGTGSYNEQFF.

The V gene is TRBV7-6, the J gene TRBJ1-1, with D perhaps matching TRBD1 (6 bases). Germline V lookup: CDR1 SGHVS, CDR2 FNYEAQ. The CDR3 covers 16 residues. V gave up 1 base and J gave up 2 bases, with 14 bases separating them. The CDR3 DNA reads TGTGCCAGCAGCTTAGATATACGGGGGGCTAACACTGAAGCTTTCTTT. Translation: CASSLDIRGANTEAFF.

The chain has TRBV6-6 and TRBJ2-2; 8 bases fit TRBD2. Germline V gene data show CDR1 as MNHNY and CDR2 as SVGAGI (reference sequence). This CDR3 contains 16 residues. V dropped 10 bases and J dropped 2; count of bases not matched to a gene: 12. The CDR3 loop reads CATRTAGGSNTGELFF. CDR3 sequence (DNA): TGTGCCACCAGAACTGCGGGGGGCTCTAACACCGGGGAGCTGTTTTTT.

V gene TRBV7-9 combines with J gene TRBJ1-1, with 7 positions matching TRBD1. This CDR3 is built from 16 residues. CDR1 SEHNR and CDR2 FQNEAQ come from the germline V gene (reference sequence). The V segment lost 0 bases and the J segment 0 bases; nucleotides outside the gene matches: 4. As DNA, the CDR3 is TGTGCCAGCAGCTTAGCGATGACAGGGTTGAACACTGAAGCTTTCTTT. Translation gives CASSLAMTGLNTEAFF.

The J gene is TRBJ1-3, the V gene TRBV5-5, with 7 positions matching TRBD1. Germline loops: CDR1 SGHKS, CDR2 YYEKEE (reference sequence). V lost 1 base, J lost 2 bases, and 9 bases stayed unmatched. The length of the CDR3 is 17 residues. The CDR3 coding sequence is TGTGCCAGCAGCTTGAATGACAGGGCTTTCACTGGAAACACCATATATTTT. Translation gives CASSLNDRAFTGNTIYF.

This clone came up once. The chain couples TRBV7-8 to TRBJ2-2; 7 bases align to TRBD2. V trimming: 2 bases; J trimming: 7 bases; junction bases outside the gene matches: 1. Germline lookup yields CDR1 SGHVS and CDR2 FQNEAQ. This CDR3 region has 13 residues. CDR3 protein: CASSLSGGGELFF. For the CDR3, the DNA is TGTGCCAGCAGCTTATCGGGGGGCGGGGAGCTGTTTTTT. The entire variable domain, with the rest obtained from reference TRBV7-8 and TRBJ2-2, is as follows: GAGVSQSPRYKVAKRGQDVALRCDPISGHVSLFWYQQALGQGPEFLTYFQNEAQLDKSGLPSDRFFAERPEGSVSTLKIQRTQQEDSAVYLCASSLSGGGELFFGEGSRLTVL.

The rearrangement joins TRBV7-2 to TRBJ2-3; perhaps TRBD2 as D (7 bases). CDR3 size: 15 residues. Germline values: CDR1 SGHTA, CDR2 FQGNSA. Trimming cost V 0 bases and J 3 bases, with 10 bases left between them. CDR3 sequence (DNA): TGTGCCAGCAGCTTAGCGGGGGGGCGTACAGATACGCAGTATTTT. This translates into CASSLAGGRTDTQYF.

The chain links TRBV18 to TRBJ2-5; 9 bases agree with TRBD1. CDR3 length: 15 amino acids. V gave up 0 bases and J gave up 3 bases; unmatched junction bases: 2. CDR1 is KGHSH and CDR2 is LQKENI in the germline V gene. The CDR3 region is CASSPPRTGEETQYF. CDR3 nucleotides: TGTGCCAGCTCACCACCAAGGACAGGGGAAGAGACCCAGTACTTC.

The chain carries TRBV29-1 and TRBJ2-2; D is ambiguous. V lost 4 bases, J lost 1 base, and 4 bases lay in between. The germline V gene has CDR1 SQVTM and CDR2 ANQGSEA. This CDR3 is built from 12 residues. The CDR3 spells CSVVLNTGELFF. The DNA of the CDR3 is TGCAGCGTTGTCCTGAACACCGGGGAGCTGTTTTTT.

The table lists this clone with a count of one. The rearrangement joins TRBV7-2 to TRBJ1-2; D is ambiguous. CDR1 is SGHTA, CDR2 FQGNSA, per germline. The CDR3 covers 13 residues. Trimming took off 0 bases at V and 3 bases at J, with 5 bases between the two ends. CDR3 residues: CASSLARDYGYTF. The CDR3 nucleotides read TGTGCCAGCAGCTTAGCCCGGGACTATGGCTACACCTTC. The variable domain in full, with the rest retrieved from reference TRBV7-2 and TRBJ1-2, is GAGVSQSPSNKVTEKGKDVELRCDPISGHTALYWYRQSLGQGLEFLIYFQGNSAPDKSGLPSDRFSAERTGGSVSTLTIQRTQQEDSAVYLCASSLARDYGYTFGSGTRLTVV.

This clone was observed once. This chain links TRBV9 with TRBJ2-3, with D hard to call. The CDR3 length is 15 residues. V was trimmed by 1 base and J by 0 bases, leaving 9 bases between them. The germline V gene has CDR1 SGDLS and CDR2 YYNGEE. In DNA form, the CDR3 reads TGTGCCAGCAGCGTATACTCCTCTAGCACAGATACGCAGTATTTT. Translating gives CASSVYSSSTDTQYF.

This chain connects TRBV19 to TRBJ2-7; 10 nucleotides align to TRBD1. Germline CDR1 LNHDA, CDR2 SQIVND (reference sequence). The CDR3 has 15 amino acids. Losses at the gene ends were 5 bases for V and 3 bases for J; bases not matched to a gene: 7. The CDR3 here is CASSPGTGDFYEQYF. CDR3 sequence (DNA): TGTGCCAGTAGTCCCGGGACAGGGGACTTCTACGAGCAGTACTTC.

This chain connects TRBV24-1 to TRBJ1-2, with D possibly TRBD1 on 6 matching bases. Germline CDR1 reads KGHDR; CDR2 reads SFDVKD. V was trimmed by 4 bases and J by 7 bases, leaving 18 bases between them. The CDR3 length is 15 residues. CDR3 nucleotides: TGTGCCACCAGTGAATCCACGACAGGAGCGGTTGGCTACACCTTC. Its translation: CATSESTTGAVGYTF.

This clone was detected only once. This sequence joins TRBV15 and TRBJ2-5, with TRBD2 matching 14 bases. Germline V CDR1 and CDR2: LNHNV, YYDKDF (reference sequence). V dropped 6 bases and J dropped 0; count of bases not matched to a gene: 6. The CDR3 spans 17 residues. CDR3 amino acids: CATSGTSGGSYQETQYF. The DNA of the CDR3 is TGTGCCACCAGTGGGACTAGCGGGGGATCCTACCAAGAGACCCAGTACTTC.

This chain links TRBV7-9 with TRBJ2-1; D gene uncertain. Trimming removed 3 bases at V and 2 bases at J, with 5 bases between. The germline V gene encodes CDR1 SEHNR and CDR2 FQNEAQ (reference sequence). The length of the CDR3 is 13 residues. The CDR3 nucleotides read TGTGCCAGCAGCTTCGTTACCTACAATGAGCAGTTCTTC. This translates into CASSFVTYNEQFF.